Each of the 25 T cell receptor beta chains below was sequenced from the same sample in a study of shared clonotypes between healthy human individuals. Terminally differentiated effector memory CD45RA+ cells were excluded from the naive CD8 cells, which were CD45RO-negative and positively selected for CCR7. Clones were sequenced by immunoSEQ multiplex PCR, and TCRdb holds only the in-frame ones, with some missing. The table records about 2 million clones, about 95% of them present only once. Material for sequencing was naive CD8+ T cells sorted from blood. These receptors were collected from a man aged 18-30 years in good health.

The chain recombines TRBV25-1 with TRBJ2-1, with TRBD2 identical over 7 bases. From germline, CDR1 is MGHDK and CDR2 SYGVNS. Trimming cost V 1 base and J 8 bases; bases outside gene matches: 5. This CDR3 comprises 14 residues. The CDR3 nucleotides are TGTGCCAGCAGTGAATCCGGCGGGAGCTATGAGCAGTTCTTC. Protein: CASSESGGSYEQFF.

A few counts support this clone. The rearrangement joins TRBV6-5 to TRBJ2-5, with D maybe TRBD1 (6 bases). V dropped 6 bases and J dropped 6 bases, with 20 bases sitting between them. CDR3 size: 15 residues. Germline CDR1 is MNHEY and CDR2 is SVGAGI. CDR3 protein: CASSQTLQGWKTQYF. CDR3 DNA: TGTGCCAGCAGCCAAACTTTGCAGGGGTGGAAGACCCAGTACTTC.

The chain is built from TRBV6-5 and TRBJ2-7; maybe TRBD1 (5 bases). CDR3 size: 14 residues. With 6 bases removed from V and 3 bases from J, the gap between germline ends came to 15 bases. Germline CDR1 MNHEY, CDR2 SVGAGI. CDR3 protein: CASRHRQHYYEQYF. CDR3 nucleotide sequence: TGTGCCAGCAGGCACCGACAGCACTACTACGAGCAGTACTTC.

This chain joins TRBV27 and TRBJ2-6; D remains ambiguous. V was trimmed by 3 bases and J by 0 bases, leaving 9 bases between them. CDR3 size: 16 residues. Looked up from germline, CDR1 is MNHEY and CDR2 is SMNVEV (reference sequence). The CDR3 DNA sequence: TGTGCCAGCAGTTTGCTTACAGTCTCTGGGGCCAACGTCCTGACTTTC. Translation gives CASSLLTVSGANVLTF.

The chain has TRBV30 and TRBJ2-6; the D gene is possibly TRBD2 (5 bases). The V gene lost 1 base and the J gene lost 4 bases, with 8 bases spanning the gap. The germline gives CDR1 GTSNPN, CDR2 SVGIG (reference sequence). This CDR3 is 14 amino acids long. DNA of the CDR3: TGTGCCTGGAGTGGGCGGGTCGGGGCCAACGTCCTGACTTTC. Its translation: CAWSGRVGANVLTF.

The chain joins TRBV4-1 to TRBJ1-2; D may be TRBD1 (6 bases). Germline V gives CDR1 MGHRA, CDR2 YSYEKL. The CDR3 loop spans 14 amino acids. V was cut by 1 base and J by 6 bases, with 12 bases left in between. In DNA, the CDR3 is TGCGCCAGCAGCCAAGTAGCAGGGGAGGATGGCTACACCTTC. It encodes CASSQVAGEDGYTF.

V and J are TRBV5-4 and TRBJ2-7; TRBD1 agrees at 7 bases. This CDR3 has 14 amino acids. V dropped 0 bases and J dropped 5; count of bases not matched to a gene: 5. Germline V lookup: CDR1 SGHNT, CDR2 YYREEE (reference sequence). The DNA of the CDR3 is TGTGCCAGCAGCTTGGAAAGGGGGCGGAACGAGCAGTACTTC. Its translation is CASSLERGRNEQYF.

The CDR3 loop is CASSLSYWYEQYF. As DNA, the CDR3 is TGTGCCAGCAGTTTATCATACTGGTACGAGCAGTACTTC. The genes are TRBV27 and TRBJ2-7; D remains unclear. The CDR3 extends over 13 amino acids. The germline CDR1 and CDR2 sequences are MNHEY and SMNVEV (reference sequence). V was shortened by 0 bases and J by 4 bases, with 7 bases between the two germline ends.

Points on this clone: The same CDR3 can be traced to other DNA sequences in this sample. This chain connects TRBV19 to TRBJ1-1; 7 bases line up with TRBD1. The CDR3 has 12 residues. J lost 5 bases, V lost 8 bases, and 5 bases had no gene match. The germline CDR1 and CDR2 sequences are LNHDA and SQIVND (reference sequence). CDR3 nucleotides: TGTGCCAGTCGACAGGGAGGGACTGAAGCTTTCTTT. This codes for CASRQGGTEAFF.

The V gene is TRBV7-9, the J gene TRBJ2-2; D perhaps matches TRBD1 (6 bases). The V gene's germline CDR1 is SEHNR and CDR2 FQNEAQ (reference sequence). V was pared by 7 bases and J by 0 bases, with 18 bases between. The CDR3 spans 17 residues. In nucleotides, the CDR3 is TGTGCCAGCACCCACTGGGAAGGGGGACCGAACACCGGGGAGCTGTTTTTT. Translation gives CASTHWEGGPNTGELFF. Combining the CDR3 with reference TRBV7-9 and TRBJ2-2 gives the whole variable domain DTGVSQNPRHKITKRGQNVTFRCDPISEHNRLYWYRQTLGQGPEFLTYFQNEAQLEKSRLLSDRFSAERPKGSFSTLEIQRTEQGDSAMYLCASTHWEGGPNTGELFFGEGSRLTVL.

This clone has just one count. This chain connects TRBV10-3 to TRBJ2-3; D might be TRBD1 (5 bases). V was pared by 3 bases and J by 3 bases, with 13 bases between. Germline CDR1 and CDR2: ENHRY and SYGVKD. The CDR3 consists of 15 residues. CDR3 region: CAISDRQRTTDTQYF. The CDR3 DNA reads TGTGCCATCAGTGATCGACAGAGAACGACAGATACGCAGTATTTT.

The CDR3 region is CAWSIDRTYEQYF. The CDR3 DNA sequence: TGTGCCTGGAGTATAGACAGGACGTACGAGCAGTACTTC. V and J are TRBV30 and TRBJ2-7; D perhaps matches TRBD1 (6 bases). The CDR3 spans 13 residues. The V and J ends lost 2 bases and 4 bases respectively, with 12 bases between them. The V gene's germline CDR1 is GTSNPN and CDR2 SVGIG (reference sequence).

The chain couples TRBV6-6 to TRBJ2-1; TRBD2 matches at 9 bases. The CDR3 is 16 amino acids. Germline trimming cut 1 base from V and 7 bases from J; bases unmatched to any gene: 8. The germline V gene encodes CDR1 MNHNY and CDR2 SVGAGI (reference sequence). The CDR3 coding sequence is TGTGCCAGCAGTTACTTGCGGGGGGGGGAGCAGAATGAGCAGTTCTTC. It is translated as CASSYLRGGEQNEQFF.

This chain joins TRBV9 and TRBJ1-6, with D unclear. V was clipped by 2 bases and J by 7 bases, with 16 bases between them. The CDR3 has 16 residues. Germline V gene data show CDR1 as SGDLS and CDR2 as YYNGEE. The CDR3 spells CASSVAAATENSPLHF. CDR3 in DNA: TGTGCCAGCAGCGTTGCCGCCGCCACAGAAAATTCACCCCTCCACTTT.

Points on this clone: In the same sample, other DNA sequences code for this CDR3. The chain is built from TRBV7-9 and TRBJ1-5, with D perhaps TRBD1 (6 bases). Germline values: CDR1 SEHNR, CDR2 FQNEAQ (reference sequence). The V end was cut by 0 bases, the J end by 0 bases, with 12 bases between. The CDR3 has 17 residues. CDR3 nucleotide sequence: TGTGCCAGCAGCTTAGCTGGGGGGCCCTATAGCAATCAGCCCCAGCATTTT. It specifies CASSLAGGPYSNQPQHF. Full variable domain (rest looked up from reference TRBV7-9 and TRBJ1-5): DTGVSQNPRHKITKRGQNVTFRCDPISEHNRLYWYRQTLGQGPEFLTYFQNEAQLEKSRLLSDRFSAERPKGSFSTLEIQRTEQGDSAMYLCASSLAGGPYSNQPQHFGDGTRLSIL.

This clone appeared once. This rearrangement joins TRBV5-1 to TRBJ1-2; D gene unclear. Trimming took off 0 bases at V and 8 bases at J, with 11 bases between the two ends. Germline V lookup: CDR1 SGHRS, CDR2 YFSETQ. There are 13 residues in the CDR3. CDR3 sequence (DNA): TGCGCCAGCAGCTTGGACAGTTACGACGGCTACACCTTC. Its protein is CASSLDSYDGYTF.

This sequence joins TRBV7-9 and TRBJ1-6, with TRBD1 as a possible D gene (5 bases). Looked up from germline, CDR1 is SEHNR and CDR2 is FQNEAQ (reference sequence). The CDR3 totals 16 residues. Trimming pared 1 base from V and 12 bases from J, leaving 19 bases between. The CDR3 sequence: CASSLEDFAPGGPLHF. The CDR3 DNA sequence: TGTGCCAGCAGCTTAGAGGATTTCGCACCGGGGGGACCCCTCCACTTT.

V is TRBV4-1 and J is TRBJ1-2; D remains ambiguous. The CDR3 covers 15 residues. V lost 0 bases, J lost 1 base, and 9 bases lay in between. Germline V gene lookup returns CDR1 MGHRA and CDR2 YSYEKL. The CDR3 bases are TGCGCCAGCAGCCAAGATATCACCGTTAACTATGGCTACACCTTC. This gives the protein CASSQDITVNYGYTF.

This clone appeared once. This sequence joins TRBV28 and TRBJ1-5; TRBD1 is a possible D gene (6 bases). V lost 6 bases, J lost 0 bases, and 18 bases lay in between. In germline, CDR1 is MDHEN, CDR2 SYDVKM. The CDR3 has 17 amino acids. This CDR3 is CASRPKGETFSNQPQHF. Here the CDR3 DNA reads TGTGCCAGCAGACCCAAGGGGGAAACTTTTAGCAATCAGCCCCAGCATTTT. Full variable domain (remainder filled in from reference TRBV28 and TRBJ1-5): DVKVTQSSRYLVKRTGEKVFLECVQDMDHENMFWYRQDPGLGLRLIYFSYDVKMKEKGDIPEGYSVSREKKERFSLILESASTNQTSMYLCASRPKGETFSNQPQHFGDGTRLSIL.

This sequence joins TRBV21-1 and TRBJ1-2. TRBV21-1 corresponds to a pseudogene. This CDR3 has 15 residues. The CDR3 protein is CASSKLPLGRRGYTF. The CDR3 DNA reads TGTGCCAGCAGCAAATTACCCCTCGGGCGTAGGGGCTACACCTTC.

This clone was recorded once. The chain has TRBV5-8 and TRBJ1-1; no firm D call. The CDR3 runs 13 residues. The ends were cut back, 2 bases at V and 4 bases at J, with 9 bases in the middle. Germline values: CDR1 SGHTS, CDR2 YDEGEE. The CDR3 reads CASSFIEATEAFF. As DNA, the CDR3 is TGTGCCAGCAGCTTTATAGAAGCCACTGAAGCTTTCTTT.

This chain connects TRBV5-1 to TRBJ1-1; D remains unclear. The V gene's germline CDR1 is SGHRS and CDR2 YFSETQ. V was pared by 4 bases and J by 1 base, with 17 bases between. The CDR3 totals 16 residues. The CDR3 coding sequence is TGCGCCAGCAGCCCTACGTATACCCTCCCGAACACTGAAGCTTTCTTT. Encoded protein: CASSPTYTLPNTEAFF.

The CDR3 protein is CASSQDSSGRFNEQFF. Written as DNA, the CDR3 is TGCGCCAGCAGCCAAGACTCTAGCGGGAGGTTCAATGAGCAGTTCTTC. This chain uses TRBV4-3 with TRBJ2-1; TRBD2 matches at 11 bases. This CDR3 region has 16 residues. Trimming took 0 bases from V and 6 from J; bases not matched to a gene: 4. The germline V gene encodes CDR1 LGHNA and CDR2 YSLEER.

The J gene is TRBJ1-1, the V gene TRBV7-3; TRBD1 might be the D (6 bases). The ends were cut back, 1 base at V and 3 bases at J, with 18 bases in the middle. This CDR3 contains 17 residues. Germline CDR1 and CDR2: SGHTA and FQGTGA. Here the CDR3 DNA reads TGTGCCAGCAGCTTAAATGGCAGGGGTCTCGCCTACACTGAAGCTTTCTTT. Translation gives CASSLNGRGLAYTEAFF. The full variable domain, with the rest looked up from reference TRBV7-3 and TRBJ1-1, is GAGVSQTPSNKVTEKGKYVELRCDPISGHTALYWYRQSLGQGPEFLIYFQGTGAADDSGLPNDRFFAVRPEGSVSTLKIQRTERGDSAVYLCASSLNGRGLAYTEAFFGQGTRLTVV.

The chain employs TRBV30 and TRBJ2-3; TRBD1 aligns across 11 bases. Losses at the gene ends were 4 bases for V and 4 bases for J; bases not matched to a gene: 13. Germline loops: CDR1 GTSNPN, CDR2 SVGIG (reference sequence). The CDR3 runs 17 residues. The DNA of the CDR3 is TGTGCCTGGACCGGGACAGGGGGACCCTTAGGTCCAGATACGCAGTATTTT. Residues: CAWTGTGGPLGPDTQYF.